This is a list of T cell receptor beta chains from one sample in a study of vaccination and CD4 T cells after COVID-19. No antigens are known for them. TCRdb passed the PCR reads through MiXCR, listing each CDR3 protein once. The repertoire holds about 18,000 distinct CDR3 sequences, with roughly 45% as singletons. The sequencing input was CD4+ T cells from blood, cultured in vitro. These receptors all come from a human donor who had recovered from COVID-19. Both conserved end residues are part of each CDR3. The D gene is left open where the match is weak. Expanded clones are given a class, and other clones once, few, many or no size at all.

v_gene: TRBV19
j_gene: TRBJ2-2
len: 14
d_gene: NA
abundance: NA
CDR3aa: CASSEGRDTGELFF
CDR3nt: TGTGCCAGTAGTGAAGGGCGGGACACCGGGGAGCTGTTTTTT

v_gene: TRBV27
j_gene: TRBJ2-5
len: 14
d_gene: TRBD2
abundance: NA
CDR3aa: CASSFTSGSQTQYF
CDR3nt: TGTGCCAGCAGTTTCACTAGCGGGAGTCAGACCCAGTACTTC

v_gene: TRBV5-4
j_gene: TRBJ2-7
len: 15
d_gene: TRBD2
abundance: few
CDR3aa: CASSWGTSLTYEQYF
CDR3nt: TGTGCCAGCAGCTGGGGGACTAGTCTAACCTACGAGCAGTACTTC

v_gene: TRBV27
j_gene: TRBJ1-5
len: 13
d_gene: NA
abundance: few
CDR3aa: CASSGTRNQPQHF
CDR3nt: TGTGCCAGCAGTGGGACAAGGAATCAGCCCCAGCATTTT

v_gene: TRBV5-1
j_gene: TRBJ2-7
len: 13
d_gene: NA
abundance: NA
CDR3aa: CASSPDRSYEQYF
CDR3nt: TGCGCCAGCAGCCCGGACAGATCCTACGAGCAGTACTTC

v_gene: TRBV15
j_gene: TRBJ2-2
len: 13
d_gene: NA
abundance: few
CDR3aa: CATSRESNGELFF
CDR3nt: TGTGCCACCAGCAGAGAGTCGAACGGGGAGCTGTTTTTT

v_gene: TRBV7-2
j_gene: TRBJ2-3
len: 18
d_gene: TRBD2
abundance: NA
CDR3aa: CASSLVGTSGSGADTQYF
CDR3nt: TGTGCCAGCAGCTTAGTCGGGACTAGCGGGAGTGGAGCAGATACGCAGTATTTT

v_gene: TRBV6-1
j_gene: TRBJ2-2
len: 13
d_gene: NA
abundance: NA
CDR3aa: CAGSRTGTGELFF
CDR3nt: TGTGCCGGATCGAGGACTGGCACCGGGGAGCTGTTTTTT

v_gene: TRBV7-8
j_gene: TRBJ2-1
len: 14
d_gene: NA
abundance: NA
CDR3aa: CASRPGFEGNEQFF
CDR3nt: TGTGCCAGCAGACCGGGGTTCGAAGGTAATGAGCAGTTCTTC

v_gene: TRBV20-1
j_gene: TRBJ2-1
len: 15
d_gene: NA
abundance: NA
CDR3aa: CSAERRGSSYNEQFF
CDR3nt: TGCAGTGCGGAGCGTCGGGGGAGCTCCTACAATGAGCAGTTCTTC

v_gene: TRBV19
j_gene: TRBJ1-1
len: 17
d_gene: TRBD1
abundance: NA
CDR3aa: CASSVGTGALVNTEAFF
CDR3nt: TGTGCCAGTAGTGTCGGGACAGGGGCTCTTGTGAACACTGAAGCTTTCTTT

v_gene: TRBV6-2/TRBV6-3
j_gene: TRBJ1-1
len: 15
d_gene: TRBD1
abundance: NA
CDR3aa: CASSYRTGGNTEAFF
CDR3nt: TGTGCCAGCAGTTATAGGACAGGGGGGAACACTGAAGCTTTCTTT

v_gene: TRBV7-2
j_gene: TRBJ2-3
len: 15
d_gene: NA
abundance: NA
CDR3aa: CASSFRGMSTDTQYF
CDR3nt: TGTGCCAGCAGCTTCAGGGGTATGAGCACAGATACGCAGTATTTT

v_gene: TRBV4-2
j_gene: TRBJ2-7
len: 15
d_gene: TRBD2
abundance: NA
CDR3aa: CASSRGASGDYEQYF
CDR3nt: TGTGCCAGCAGCCGTGGGGCTAGCGGAGATTACGAGCAGTACTTC

v_gene: TRBV12-3/TRBV12-4
j_gene: TRBJ1-1
len: 13
d_gene: TRBD1
abundance: NA
CDR3aa: CASSSQGSTEAFF
CDR3nt: TGTGCCAGCAGTTCACAGGGGAGCACTGAAGCTTTCTTT

v_gene: TRBV6-5
j_gene: TRBJ2-5
len: 13
d_gene: TRBD1
abundance: few
CDR3aa: CASSSGQVETQYF
CDR3nt: TGTGCCAGCAGTTCGGGACAGGTCGAGACCCAGTACTTC

v_gene: TRBV27
j_gene: TRBJ1-1
len: 17
d_gene: TRBD1
abundance: NA
CDR3aa: CASSLEGGQGAQAEAFF
CDR3nt: TGTGCCAGCAGTTTGGAGGGGGGACAGGGGGCGCAGGCTGAAGCTTTCTTT

v_gene: TRBV20-1
j_gene: TRBJ1-2
len: 13
d_gene: TRBD1
abundance: few
CDR3aa: CSARNSGGGGYTF
CDR3nt: TGCAGTGCTAGAAACTCAGGGGGCGGTGGCTACACCTTC

v_gene: TRBV24-1
j_gene: TRBJ1-1
len: 19
d_gene: TRBD1
abundance: few
CDR3aa: CATSDLARGKNGANTEAFF
CDR3nt: TGTGCCACCAGTGACTTGGCCAGGGGGAAGAATGGTGCGAACACTGAAGCTTTCTTT

v_gene: TRBV20-1
j_gene: TRBJ1-1
len: 15
d_gene: TRBD1
abundance: NA
CDR3aa: CSARNSRQGATEAFF
CDR3nt: TGCAGTGCTAGAAACTCACGACAGGGTGCCACTGAAGCTTTCTTT

v_gene: TRBV19
j_gene: TRBJ1-2
len: 15
d_gene: TRBD1
abundance: NA
CDR3aa: CASSIEDRASYGYTF
CDR3nt: TGTGCCAGTAGTATTGAAGACAGGGCAAGCTATGGCTACACCTTC

v_gene: TRBV2
j_gene: TRBJ1-1
len: 14
d_gene: NA
abundance: NA
CDR3aa: CASRVPGQNTEAFF
CDR3nt: TGTGCCAGCCGGGTACCAGGCCAGAACACTGAAGCTTTCTTT

v_gene: TRBV19
j_gene: TRBJ2-3
len: 16
d_gene: TRBD1
abundance: NA
CDR3aa: CASSRYPGTGTDTQYF
CDR3nt: TGTGCCAGTAGCCGATACCCCGGGACAGGCACAGATACGCAGTATTTT

v_gene: TRBV4-2
j_gene: TRBJ2-7
len: 16
d_gene: TRBD2
abundance: NA
CDR3aa: CASSPALAGGRGEQYF
CDR3nt: TGTGCCAGCAGCCCAGCGTTAGCGGGAGGTCGGGGCGAGCAGTACTTC

v_gene: TRBV27
j_gene: TRBJ1-1
len: 14
d_gene: NA
abundance: few
CDR3aa: CASSLRSPDTEAFF
CDR3nt: TGTGCCAGCTCATTGAGGAGCCCTGACACTGAAGCTTTCTTT

v_gene: TRBV28
j_gene: TRBJ2-1
len: 18
d_gene: TRBD2
abundance: NA
CDR3aa: CASSPYLLAGRANNEQFF
CDR3nt: TGTGCCAGCAGTCCATACTTACTAGCGGGGAGGGCTAACAATGAGCAGTTCTTC

v_gene: TRBV11-3
j_gene: TRBJ2-3
len: 15
d_gene: TRBD2
abundance: NA
CDR3aa: CASRRASGSTDTQYF
CDR3nt: TGTGCCAGCAGACGCGCCAGCGGGAGTACAGATACGCAGTATTTT

v_gene: TRBV6-1
j_gene: TRBJ2-5
len: 13
d_gene: TRBD1
abundance: NA
CDR3aa: CASRGTAQETQYF
CDR3nt: TGTGCCAGCAGGGGGACAGCGCAAGAGACCCAGTACTTC

v_gene: TRBV11-1
j_gene: TRBJ2-6
len: 15
d_gene: NA
abundance: few
CDR3aa: CASGGLRSGANVLTF
CDR3nt: TGTGCCAGCGGGGGCTTACGCTCTGGGGCCAACGTCCTGACTTTC

v_gene: TRBV19
j_gene: TRBJ2-5
len: 12
d_gene: NA
abundance: NA
CDR3aa: CATGDRKETQYF
CDR3nt: TGTGCCACGGGGGACAGAAAAGAGACCCAGTACTTC

v_gene: TRBV5-1
j_gene: TRBJ2-5
len: 15
d_gene: NA
abundance: medium-sized
CDR3aa: CASSLIGLSQETQYF
CDR3nt: TGCGCCAGCAGCTTGATAGGCTTATCCCAAGAGACCCAGTACTTC

v_gene: TRBV30
j_gene: TRBJ2-4
len: 12
d_gene: NA
abundance: NA
CDR3aa: CAWRAGGGIQYF
CDR3nt: TGTGCCTGGAGGGCAGGGGGAGGCATTCAGTACTTC

v_gene: TRBV24-1
j_gene: TRBJ2-1
len: 13
d_gene: TRBD2
abundance: NA
CDR3aa: CATLGAGDNEQFF
CDR3nt: TGTGCCACCCTCGGGGCGGGGGACAATGAGCAGTTCTTC

v_gene: TRBV29-1
j_gene: TRBJ2-7
len: 12
d_gene: TRBD2
abundance: few
CDR3aa: CSVPGTSYEQYF
CDR3nt: TGCAGCGTTCCTGGGACTAGTTACGAGCAGTACTTC

v_gene: TRBV25-1
j_gene: TRBJ2-7
len: 15
d_gene: TRBD2
abundance: NA
CDR3aa: CASSEYGLAGNEQYF
CDR3nt: TGTGCCAGCAGTGAATATGGCCTAGCGGGCAACGAGCAGTACTTC

v_gene: TRBV20-1
j_gene: TRBJ2-7
len: 16
d_gene: NA
abundance: few
CDR3aa: CSASGSLLGRAYEQYF
CDR3nt: TGCAGTGCTAGTGGCAGCCTCTTGGGTAGGGCATACGAGCAGTACTTC

v_gene: TRBV11-2
j_gene: TRBJ2-5
len: 16
d_gene: NA
abundance: NA
CDR3aa: CASSSTRSSTGETQYF
CDR3nt: TGTGCCAGCAGCTCGACCAGGAGCAGCACGGGGGAGACCCAGTACTTC

v_gene: TRBV27
j_gene: TRBJ1-5
len: 15
d_gene: NA
abundance: few
CDR3aa: CASSSTYDRNQPQHF
CDR3nt: TGTGCCAGCAGTTCGACCTACGACAGAAATCAGCCCCAGCATTTT

v_gene: TRBV20-1
j_gene: TRBJ2-4
len: 12
d_gene: NA
abundance: NA
CDR3aa: CSARTSADIQYF
CDR3nt: TGCAGTGCTAGAACCTCGGCGGACATTCAGTACTTC

v_gene: TRBV11-3
j_gene: TRBJ1-1
len: 13
d_gene: NA
abundance: few
CDR3aa: CASSAGRNTEAFF
CDR3nt: TGTGCCAGCAGCGCGGGGAGGAACACTGAAGCTTTCTTT